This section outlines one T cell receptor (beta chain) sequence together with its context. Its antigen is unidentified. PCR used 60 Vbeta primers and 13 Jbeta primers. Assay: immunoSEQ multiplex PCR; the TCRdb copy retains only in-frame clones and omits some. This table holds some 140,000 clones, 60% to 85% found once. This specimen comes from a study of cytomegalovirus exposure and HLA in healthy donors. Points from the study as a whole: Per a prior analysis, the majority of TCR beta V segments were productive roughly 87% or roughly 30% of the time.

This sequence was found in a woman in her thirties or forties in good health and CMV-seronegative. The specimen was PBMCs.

The CDR3 loop reads CSVLVGQGIFGEQYF. CDR3 nucleotides: TGCAGCGTTTTGGTGGGGCAGGGTATATTCGGGGAGCAGTACTTC. The genes are TRBV29-1 and TRBJ2-7, with TRBD1 as a possible D gene (5 bases). The CDR3 has 15 residues. V was cut by 5 bases and J by 7 bases, with 24 bases left in between. Germline loops: CDR1 SQVTM, CDR2 ANQGSEA.